This TCR beta chain was found in a study of OX40 agonist ivuxolimab in advanced cancers. V was clipped by 6 bases and J by 2 bases, with 16 bases between them. Per germline, CDR1 KGHSH and CDR2 LQKENI. The CDR3 covers 15 residues. Sequencing used immunoSEQ multiplex PCR; TCRdb keeps in-frame clones, though not all of them. The top ten clones hold roughly 0.5% of a sample with more than 85,000 clones, roughly nine tenths of them seen once. The sample here was CD4+ or CD8+ T cells sorted from blood, taken in a trial of the OX40 agonist ivuxolimab. The receptor was isolated from an adult with an advanced solid tumor such as melanoma, head and neck, liver or kidney cancer. The J gene is TRBJ2-5, the V gene TRBV18; D not resolved. The CDR3 coding sequence is TGTGCCAGCTCTCCTCCGAGTAGTTTTCAAGAGACCCAGTACTTC. It translates to CASSPPSSFQETQYF. Together with reference TRBV18 and TRBJ2-5, the CDR3 gives the full variable domain: NAGVMQNPRHLVRRRGQEARLRCSPMKGHSHVYWYRQLPEEGLKFMVYLQKENIIDESGMPKERFSAEFPKEGPSILRIQQVVRGDSAAYFCASSPPSSFQETQYFGPGTRLLVL.